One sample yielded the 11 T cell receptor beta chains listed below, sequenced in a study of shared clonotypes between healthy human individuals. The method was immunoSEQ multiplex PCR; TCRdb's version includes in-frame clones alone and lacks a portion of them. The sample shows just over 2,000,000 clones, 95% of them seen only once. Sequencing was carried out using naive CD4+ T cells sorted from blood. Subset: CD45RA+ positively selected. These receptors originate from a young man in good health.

Here the CDR3 reads CASGVRTGWVDTQYF. CDR3 DNA sequence: TGTGCCAGCGGAGTTCGGACAGGGTGGGTAGATACGCAGTATTTT. The chain combines TRBV7-9 with TRBJ2-3, with 8 positions matching TRBD1. V lost 8 bases to trimming and J lost 5 bases; unmatched junction nucleotides: 12. The CDR3 is 15 residues long. Germline V lookup: CDR1 SEHNR, CDR2 FQNEAQ (reference sequence).

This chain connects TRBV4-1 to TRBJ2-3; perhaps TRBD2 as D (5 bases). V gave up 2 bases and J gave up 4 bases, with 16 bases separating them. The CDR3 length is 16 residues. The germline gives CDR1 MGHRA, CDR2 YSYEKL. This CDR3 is CASSQPSRGSPDTQYF. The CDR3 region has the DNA TGCGCCAGCAGCCAACCGTCAAGAGGGAGCCCAGATACGCAGTATTTT.

The CDR3 here is CASSSQGGEQFF. For the CDR3, the DNA is TGCGCCAGCAGCTCGCAGGGTGGTGAGCAGTTCTTC. The chain uses TRBV5-1 and TRBJ2-1, with D possibly TRBD1 on 5 matching bases. The CDR3 runs to 12 residues. The V and J ends lost 3 bases and 9 bases respectively, with 10 bases between them. Germline loops: CDR1 SGHRS, CDR2 YFSETQ.

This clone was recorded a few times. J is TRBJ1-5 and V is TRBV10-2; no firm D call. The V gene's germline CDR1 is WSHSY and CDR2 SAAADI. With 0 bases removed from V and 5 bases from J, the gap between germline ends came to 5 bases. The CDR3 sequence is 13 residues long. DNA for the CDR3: TGCGCCAGCAGTGAGTCAGGGTATCAGCCCCAGCATTTT. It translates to CASSESGYQPQHF.

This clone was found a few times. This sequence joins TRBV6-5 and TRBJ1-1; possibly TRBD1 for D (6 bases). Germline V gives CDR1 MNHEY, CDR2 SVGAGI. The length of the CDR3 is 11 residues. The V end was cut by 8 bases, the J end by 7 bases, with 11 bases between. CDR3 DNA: TGTGCCAGCGGCGGACAGCTTGAAGCTTTCTTT. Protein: CASGGQLEAFF.

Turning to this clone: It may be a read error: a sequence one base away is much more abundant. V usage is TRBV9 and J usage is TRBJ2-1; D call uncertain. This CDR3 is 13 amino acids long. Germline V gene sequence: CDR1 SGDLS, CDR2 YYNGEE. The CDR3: CASSVDRNNERFF. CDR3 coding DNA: TGTGCCAGCAGCGTAGACAGAAACAATGAGCGGTTCTTC.

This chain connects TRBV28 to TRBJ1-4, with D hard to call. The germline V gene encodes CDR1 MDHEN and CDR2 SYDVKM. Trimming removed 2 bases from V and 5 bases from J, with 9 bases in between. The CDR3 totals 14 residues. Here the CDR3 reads CASSLASLNEKLFF. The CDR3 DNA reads TGTGCCAGCAGTTTAGCCTCATTGAATGAAAAACTGTTTTTT. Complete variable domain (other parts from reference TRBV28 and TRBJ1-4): DVKVTQSSRYLVKRTGEKVFLECVQDMDHENMFWYRQDPGLGLRLIYFSYDVKMKEKGDIPEGYSVSREKKERFSLILESASTNQTSMYLCASSLASLNEKLFFGSGTQLSVL.

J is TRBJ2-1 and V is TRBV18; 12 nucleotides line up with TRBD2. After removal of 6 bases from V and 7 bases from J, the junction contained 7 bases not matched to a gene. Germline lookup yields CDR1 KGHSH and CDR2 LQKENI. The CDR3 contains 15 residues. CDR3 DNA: TGTGCCAGCTCCCGACTAGCGGGAGAGGGAAATGAGCAGTTCTTC. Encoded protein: CASSRLAGEGNEQFF.

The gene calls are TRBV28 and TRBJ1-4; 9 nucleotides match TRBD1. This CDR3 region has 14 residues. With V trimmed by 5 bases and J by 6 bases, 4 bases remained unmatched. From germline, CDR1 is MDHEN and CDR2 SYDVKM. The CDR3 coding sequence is TGTGCCAGCAGTCGGGACAGGGTCTATGAAAAACTGTTTTTT. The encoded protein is CASSRDRVYEKLFF.

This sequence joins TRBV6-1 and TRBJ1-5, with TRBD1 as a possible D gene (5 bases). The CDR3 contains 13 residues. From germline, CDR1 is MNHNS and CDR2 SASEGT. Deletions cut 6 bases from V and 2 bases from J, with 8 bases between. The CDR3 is CASRDIGNQPQHF. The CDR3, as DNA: TGTGCCAGCAGGGACATAGGCAATCAGCCCCAGCATTTT.

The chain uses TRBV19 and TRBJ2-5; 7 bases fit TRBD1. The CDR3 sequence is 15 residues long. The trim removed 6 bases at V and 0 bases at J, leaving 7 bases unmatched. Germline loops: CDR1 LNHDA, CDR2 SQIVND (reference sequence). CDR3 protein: CASRNSGQYQETQYF. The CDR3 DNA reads TGTGCCAGTAGGAACTCGGGACAGTACCAAGAGACCCAGTACTTC.